The source of this T cell receptor (beta chain) is a study of T cells in Graves' hyperthyroidism and ophthalmopathy. Germline CDR1 and CDR2: SGHRS and YFSETQ. This CDR3 comprises 16 residues. The J segment lost 1 base and the V segment lost 0 bases, leaving 3 bases of the junction unmatched. Amplification of TCR beta CDR3 regions used RNA as the template. The HTBI set primed first-round TCR CDR3 RT-PCR. TCRdb re-called the multiplex PCR reads through MiXCR, storing one row per CDR3 protein. The profile shows around 260,000 distinct CDR3 sequences, under 30% of them singletons. This clonotype showed up many times.

Sequencing input: blood. The chain uses TRBV5-1 and TRBJ2-5; the match to TRBD2 covers 10 bases. This receptor was taken from a middle-aged man with Graves' hyperthyroidism that later progressed to Graves' ophthalmopathy. Written as DNA, the CDR3 is TGCGCCAGCAGCTTGGCTACTAGCGGGACCCAAGAGACCCAGTACTTC. Amino acids: CASSLATSGTQETQYF.